This passage covers 13 T cell receptor beta chains from one sample sequenced in a study of blood T cell repertoires in COVID-19. TCRdb's copy holds only in-frame clones and misses some; the assay was immunoSEQ multiplex PCR. The sample has 100,000 to 150,000 clones, 88% seen once. The sample consisted of peripheral blood. The receptors stem from a man aged 70-80 years with active COVID-19.

V and J are TRBV5-5 and TRBJ2-5; TRBD2 matches at 7 bases. The germline V gene has CDR1 SGHKS and CDR2 YYEKEE (reference sequence). This CDR3 has 15 residues. With V trimmed by 5 bases and J by 2 bases, 9 bases remained unmatched. The CDR3 DNA sequence: TGTGCCAGCAGAGGACTAGGGATTTTTCAAGAGACCCAGTACTTC. The encoded protein is CASRGLGIFQETQYF.

This clone occurred a few times. The CDR3 loop is CATIYQGTQHF. The DNA for the CDR3 is TGTGCCACAATCTACCAGGGTACCCAGCATTTT. This sequence joins TRBV28 and TRBJ1-5, with D possibly matching TRBD1 (5 bases). This CDR3 has 11 amino acids. V was trimmed by 10 bases and J by 11 bases, leaving 15 bases between them. Germline CDR1 is MDHEN and CDR2 is SYDVKM.

The chain joins TRBV6-5 to TRBJ2-3; D unresolved. Trimming took 0 bases from V and 0 from J, leaving 7 bases between them. This CDR3 contains 15 residues. Germline-derived CDR1 and CDR2 are MNHEY and SVGAGI. Written as DNA, the CDR3 is TGTGCCAGCAGTTACTCGATAGTCAGCACAGATACGCAGTATTTT. It translates to CASSYSIVSTDTQYF.

The chain links TRBV15 to TRBJ2-2; a possible D gene is TRBD1 (5 bases). The germline V gene has CDR1 LNHNV and CDR2 YYDKDF (reference sequence). Trimming removed 1 base at V and 3 bases at J, with 9 bases between. The CDR3 totals 15 residues. CDR3 in amino acids: CATSRGQWDTGELFF. The DNA for the CDR3 is TGTGCCACCAGCAGAGGACAGTGGGACACCGGGGAGCTGTTTTTT. Filled out from reference TRBV15 and TRBJ2-2, the complete variable domain reads DAMVIQNPRYQVTQFGKPVTLSCSQTLNHNVMYWYQQKSSQAPKLLFHYYDKDFNNEADTPDNFQSRRPNTSFCFLDIRSPGLGDTAMYLCATSRGQWDTGELFFGEGSRLTVL.

This rearrangement joins TRBV6-2 or TRBV6-3 to TRBJ2-7; D unclear. The CDR3 contains 14 residues. The V gene lost 0 bases and the J gene lost 2 bases, with 8 bases spanning the gap. The germline V gene encodes CDR1 MNHEY and CDR2 SVGEGT. Here the CDR3 DNA reads TGTGCCAGCAGTTACTCCTCTCCTCCCTACGAGCAGTACTTC. As protein: CASSYSSPPYEQYF.

This chain connects TRBV5-8 to TRBJ2-7, with 11 nucleotides matching TRBD1. Trimming removed 5 bases from V and 2 bases from J; junction bases left unmatched: 9. CDR3 size: 16 residues. Germline V gene sequence: CDR1 SGHTS, CDR2 YDEGEE. CDR3 sequence reads: CASRRTGGERPYEQYF. The CDR3 DNA reads as TGTGCCAGCAGGCGGACAGGGGGCGAGAGGCCCTACGAGCAGTACTTC. Together with reference TRBV5-8 and TRBJ2-7, the CDR3 gives the full variable domain: EAGVTQSPTHLIKTRGQQATLRCSPISGHTSVYWYQQALGLGLQFLLWYDEGEERNRGNFPPRFSGRQFPNYSSELNVNALELEDSALYLCASRRTGGERPYEQYFGPGTRLTVT.

This chain links TRBV6-2 or TRBV6-3 with TRBJ2-1; tentative D call: TRBD2 (6 bases). This CDR3 region has 14 residues. Trimming cost V 3 bases and J 6 bases, with 12 bases left between them. CDR1 is MNHEY and CDR2 is SVGEGT in the germline V gene. CDR3 bases: TGTGCCAGCAGTTATCTTGGGAGGTCCAATGAGCAGTTCTTC. Amino acid sequence: CASSYLGRSNEQFF.

The chain couples TRBV7-9 to TRBJ2-1; 7 nucleotides match TRBD2. There are 11 residues in the CDR3. Looked up from germline, CDR1 is SEHNR and CDR2 is FQNEAQ (reference sequence). The V gene end was trimmed by 5 bases and the J gene end by 10 bases; junction bases not matched to a gene: 2. In DNA form, the CDR3 reads TGTGCCAGCAGCCCGGGAGGAGAGCAGTTCTTC. Its translation: CASSPGGEQFF. The whole variable domain, filled in from reference TRBV7-9 and TRBJ2-1, reads DTGVSQNPRHKITKRGQNVTFRCDPISEHNRLYWYRQTLGQGPEFLTYFQNEAQLEKSRLLSDRFSAERPKGSFSTLEIQRTEQGDSAMYLCASSPGGEQFFGPGTRLTVL.

This clone was detected only once. The chain is built from TRBV9 and TRBJ2-7; D gene unclear. This CDR3 is built from 10 residues. CDR1 SGDLS and CDR2 YYNGEE come from the germline V gene. V lost 2 bases to trimming and J lost 7 bases, with 4 bases between them. The CDR3 is CASSVQEQYF. CDR3 sequence (DNA): TGTGCCAGCAGCGTTCAGGAGCAGTACTTC.

V is TRBV28 and J is TRBJ1-1; possible D gene TRBD1, 6 bases. The CDR3 loop spans 16 amino acids. CDR1 and CDR2 from the germline V gene are MDHEN and SYDVKM. V was trimmed by 2 bases and J by 5 bases, leaving 18 bases between them. CDR3 protein: CASSLVPIQGRTEAFF. CDR3 DNA: TGTGCCAGCAGTTTAGTGCCCATACAGGGCAGGACTGAAGCTTTCTTT. Full variable domain (missing parts from reference TRBV28 and TRBJ1-1): DVKVTQSSRYLVKRTGEKVFLECVQDMDHENMFWYRQDPGLGLRLIYFSYDVKMKEKGDIPEGYSVSREKKERFSLILESASTNQTSMYLCASSLVPIQGRTEAFFGQGTRLTVV.

The chain carries TRBV3-1 (or the pseudogene TRBV3-2) and TRBJ2-5; the match to TRBD2 covers 15 bases. The V segment lost 10 bases and the J segment 6 bases; nucleotides outside the gene matches: 9. CDR3 length equals 15 residues. Germline V gene lookup returns CDR1 LGHDT and CDR2 YNNKEL (reference sequence). CDR3 region: CATRTSGRAGKTQYF. The CDR3 nucleotides are TGTGCCACCAGGACTAGCGGGAGGGCCGGGAAGACCCAGTACTTC.

The chain couples TRBV28 to TRBJ2-7; D not resolved. Trimming shortened V by 5 bases and J by 2 bases, and 10 bases separated the two germline ends. Germline V lookup: CDR1 MDHEN, CDR2 SYDVKM. The CDR3 is made up of 13 amino acids. CDR3 loop: CASSLRVTYEQYF. For the CDR3, the DNA is TGTGCCAGCAGTCTCCGGGTGACCTACGAGCAGTACTTC. The whole variable domain, remainder taken from reference TRBV28 and TRBJ2-7, is DVKVTQSSRYLVKRTGEKVFLECVQDMDHENMFWYRQDPGLGLRLIYFSYDVKMKEKGDIPEGYSVSREKKERFSLILESASTNQTSMYLCASSLRVTYEQYFGPGTRLTVT.

The chain couples TRBV5-4 to TRBJ2-7; 9 bases line up with TRBD2. This CDR3 has 15 residues. CDR1 is SGHNT and CDR2 is YYREEE in the germline V gene (reference sequence). After removal of 1 base from V and 6 bases from J, the junction contained 8 bases not matched to a gene. The CDR3 coding sequence is TGTGCCAGCAGCTTGCAGTCGGGACTAGCTAGCGAGCAGTACTTC. Translating gives CASSLQSGLASEQYF.